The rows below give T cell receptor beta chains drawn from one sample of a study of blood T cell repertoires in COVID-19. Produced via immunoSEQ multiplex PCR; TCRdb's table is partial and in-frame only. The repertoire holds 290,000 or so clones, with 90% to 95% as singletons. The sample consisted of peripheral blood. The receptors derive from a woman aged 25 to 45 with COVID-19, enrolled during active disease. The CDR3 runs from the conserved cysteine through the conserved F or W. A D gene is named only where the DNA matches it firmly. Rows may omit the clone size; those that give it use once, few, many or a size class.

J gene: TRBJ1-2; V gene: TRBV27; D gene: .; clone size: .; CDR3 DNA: TGTGCCAGCAGTTTCCGTTTTAACTATGGCTACACCTTC; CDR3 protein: CASSFRFNYGYTF
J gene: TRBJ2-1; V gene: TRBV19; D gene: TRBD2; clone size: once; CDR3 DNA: TGTGCCAGTAGTATCCAAGCGGGAGTATACAATGAGCAGTTCTTC; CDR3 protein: CASSIQAGVYNEQFF
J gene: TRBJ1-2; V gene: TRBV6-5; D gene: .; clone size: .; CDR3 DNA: TGTGCCAGCCTTACGACAGGCCTCGGGGGCTACACCTTC; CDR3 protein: CASLTTGLGGYTF
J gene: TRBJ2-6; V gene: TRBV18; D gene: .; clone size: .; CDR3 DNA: TGTGCCAGCTCACCACCCCTAGGGGGTTTAAGCTCTGGGGCCAACGTCCTGACTTTC; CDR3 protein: CASSPPLGGLSSGANVLTF
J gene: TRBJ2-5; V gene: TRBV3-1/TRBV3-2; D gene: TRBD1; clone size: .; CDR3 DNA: TGTGCCAGCAGCCAAGTAGCGGGACAGGGGGTAGAGACCCAGTACTTC; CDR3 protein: CASSQVAGQGVETQYF
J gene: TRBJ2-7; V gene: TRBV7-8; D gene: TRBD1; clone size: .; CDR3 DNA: TGTGCCAGCAGCCGGGGAGGGACAGGGTCCTACGAGCAGTACTTC; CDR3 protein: CASSRGGTGSYEQYF
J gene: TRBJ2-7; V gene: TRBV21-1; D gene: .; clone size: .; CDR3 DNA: TGTGCCAGCTCCCATTACGGGACTAGCGGATCCTACGAGCAGTACTTC; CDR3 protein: CASSHYGTSGSYEQYF
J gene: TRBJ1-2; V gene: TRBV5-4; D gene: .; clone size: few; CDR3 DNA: TGTGCCAGCAGCTCGGGGGGGCCGGGCGACTATGGCTACACCTTC; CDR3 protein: CASSSGGPGDYGYTF
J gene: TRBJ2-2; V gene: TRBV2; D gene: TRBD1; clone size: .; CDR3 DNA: TGTGCCAGCAGAGGGACAGGGCGGAACACCGGGGAGCTGTTTTTT; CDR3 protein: CASRGTGRNTGELFF
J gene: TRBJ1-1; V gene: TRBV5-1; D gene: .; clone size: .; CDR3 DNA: TGCGCCAGCAGCTTGGCCAGGTGGAGCCAAGAGGGCACTGAAGCTTTCTTT; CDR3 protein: CASSLARWSQEGTEAFF
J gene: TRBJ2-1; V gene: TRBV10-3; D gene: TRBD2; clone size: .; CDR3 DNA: TGTGCCATCAAGGAGGCGGGAGACTACAATGAGCAGTTCTTC; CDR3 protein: CAIKEAGDYNEQFF
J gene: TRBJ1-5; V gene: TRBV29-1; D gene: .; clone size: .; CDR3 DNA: TGCAGCGTGGGGGGGGCAGCGGGCAATCAGCCCCAGCATTTT; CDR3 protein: CSVGGAAGNQPQHF
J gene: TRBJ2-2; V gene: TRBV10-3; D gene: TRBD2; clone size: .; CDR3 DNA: TGTGCCATCAGTGAGTCGGGACTAGCGGGATCGAACGGGGAGCTGTTTTTT; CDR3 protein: CAISESGLAGSNGELFF
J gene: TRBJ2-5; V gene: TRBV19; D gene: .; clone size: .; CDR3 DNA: TGTGCCAGTCGTTCAAGGGGATCCCAAGAGACCCAGTACTTC; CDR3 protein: CASRSRGSQETQYF
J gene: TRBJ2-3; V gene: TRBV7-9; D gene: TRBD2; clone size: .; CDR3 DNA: TGTGCCAGCAGCTGGACTAGCGGAGCAGATACGCAGTATTTT; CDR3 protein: CASSWTSGADTQYF
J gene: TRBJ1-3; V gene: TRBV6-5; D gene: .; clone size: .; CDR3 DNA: TGTGCCAGCAGGCAGGGTTTCACCATATATTTT; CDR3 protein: CASRQGFTIYF
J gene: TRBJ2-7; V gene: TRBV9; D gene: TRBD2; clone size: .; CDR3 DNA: TGTGCCAGCAGCGTCACTAGCGACTCCTACGAGCAGTACTTC; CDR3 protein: CASSVTSDSYEQYF
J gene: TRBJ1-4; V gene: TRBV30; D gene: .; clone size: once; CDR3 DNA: TGTGCCTGGAGTAGCGGGGACGAAAAACTGTTTTTT; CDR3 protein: CAWSSGDEKLFF
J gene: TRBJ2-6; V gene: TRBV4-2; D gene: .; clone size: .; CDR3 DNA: TGTGCCAGCAGCCAAGGACTCTTCTCTGGGGCCAACGTCCTGACTTTC; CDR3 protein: CASSQGLFSGANVLTF
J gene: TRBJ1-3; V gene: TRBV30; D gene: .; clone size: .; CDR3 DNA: TGTGCCTGGAGTGTAAGCAGGACAGGAAACACCATATATTTT; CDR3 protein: CAWSVSRTGNTIYF
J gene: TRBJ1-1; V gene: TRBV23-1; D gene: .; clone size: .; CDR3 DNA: TGCGCCAGCAGTGGTCAGGGGAGCCAGAACACTGAAGCTTTCTTT; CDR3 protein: CASSGQGSQNTEAFF
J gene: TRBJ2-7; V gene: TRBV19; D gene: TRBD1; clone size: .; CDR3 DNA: TGTGCCAGTAGTATGGGACAGGGGGCGATGGAGCAGTACTTC; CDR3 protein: CASSMGQGAMEQYF
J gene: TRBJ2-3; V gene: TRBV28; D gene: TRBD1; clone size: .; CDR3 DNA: TGTGCCAGCAGCACGTACCGCCGACAGGGGACCACAGATACGCAGTATTTT; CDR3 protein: CASSTYRRQGTTDTQYF
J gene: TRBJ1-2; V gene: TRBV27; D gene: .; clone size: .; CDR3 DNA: TGTGCCAGCAGTAACTTGGGACAAACTAACTATGGCTACACCTTC; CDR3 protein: CASSNLGQTNYGYTF
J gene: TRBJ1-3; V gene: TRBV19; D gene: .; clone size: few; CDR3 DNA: TGTGCCGTCACGGGCCGGGGACACCCACCGGCCATATATTTT; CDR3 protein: CAVTGRGHPPAIYF
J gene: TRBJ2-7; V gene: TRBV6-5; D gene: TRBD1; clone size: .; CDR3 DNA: TGTGCCAGCAGTACGAGACAGGGTGGGGACTACGAGCAGTACTTC; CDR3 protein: CASSTRQGGDYEQYF
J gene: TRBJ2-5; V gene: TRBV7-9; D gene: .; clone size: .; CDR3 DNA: TGTGCCAGCAGCCCAACCGAGGCAGTAAAATCGGAGACCCAGTACTTC; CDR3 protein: CASSPTEAVKSETQYF
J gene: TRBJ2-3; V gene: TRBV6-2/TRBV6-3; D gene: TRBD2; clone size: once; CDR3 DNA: TGTGCCAGCAGTACCGGGACTAGCGGGAGAAGCACAGATACGCAGTATTTT; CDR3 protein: CASSTGTSGRSTDTQYF